What follows are 27 T cell receptor beta chains derived from one specimen sequenced in a study of identical twins. One entry per CDR3 protein results from TCRdb running MiXCR on the 5' RACE reads. The sample lists approximately 500,000 distinct CDR3 sequences, nearly 15% occurring once. This same sample was also taken into another study, of yellow fever vaccine responses in identical twins.

The sequencing sample was made of CD4+ T cells sorted from blood. The origin of the receptors is a woman in her late teens or twenties in good health.

This clonotype was detected only a few times. The gene calls are TRBV18 and TRBJ2-7; TRBD1 matches at 7 bases. CDR3 length equals 14 residues. The V and J ends lost 6 bases and 0 bases, in that order; junction bases with no gene match: 5. From germline, CDR1 is KGHSH and CDR2 LQKENI. The CDR3 here is CASSTGQFSYEQYF. Written as DNA, the CDR3 is TGTGCCAGCTCGACGGGACAGTTCTCCTACGAGCAGTACTTC.

Only a few counts were recorded for this clonotype. The chain joins TRBV24-1 to TRBJ1-1, with TRBD1 as a possible D gene (6 bases). The CDR3 length is 14 residues. The germline V gene encodes CDR1 KGHDR and CDR2 SFDVKD. The V end lost 7 bases, the J end lost 6 bases, and 17 bases lay between the germline ends. CDR3: CATSAKGGSPEAFF. The CDR3 DNA is TGTGCCACCAGCGCTAAAGGGGGTAGCCCTGAAGCTTTCTTT.

This chain links TRBV24-1 with TRBJ2-3; possible D gene TRBD2, 6 bases. Between the trimmed V and J ends, which lost 4 bases and 6 bases, there was a span of 16 bases. CDR3 length: 15 residues. Germline CDR1 reads KGHDR; CDR2 reads SFDVKD. DNA for the CDR3: TGTGCCACCAGTGACCGGAGGGAGTACCGGGATACGCAGTATTTT. This translates into CATSDRREYRDTQYF.

The gene calls are TRBV27 and TRBJ2-7; 9 positions agree with TRBD2. After removal of 6 bases from V and 2 bases from J, the junction contained 5 bases not matched to a gene. Germline V gene lookup returns CDR1 MNHEY and CDR2 SMNVEV (reference sequence). The CDR3 is 14 amino acids. The CDR3 DNA is TGTGCCAGCAGGCCGGGACTAGCAGCCTACGAGCAGTACTTC. Translated, it gives CASRPGLAAYEQYF.

The chain recombines TRBV27 with TRBJ1-1; a weak D match, TRBD1 (5 bases). The CDR3 covers 14 residues. Germline V gene sequence: CDR1 MNHEY, CDR2 SMNVEV (reference sequence). The ends were cut back, 5 bases at V and 4 bases at J, with 14 bases in the middle. CDR3 nucleotides: TGTGCCAGCAGTCCCTGGGGGGAGAGCACTGAAGCTTTCTTT. Translated, it gives CASSPWGESTEAFF.

This clonotype was counted only a few times. V is TRBV7-8 and J is TRBJ2-1, with no clear D. V was pared by 4 bases and J by 1 base, with 14 bases between. CDR1 and CDR2 (germline): SGHVS, FQNEAQ. The CDR3 sequence is 16 residues long. CDR3 in amino acids: CASSSSVGWSYNEQFF. The DNA of the CDR3 is TGTGCCAGCAGCTCCTCGGTCGGTTGGTCCTACAATGAGCAGTTCTTC.

This clonotype occurred a few times. This rearrangement joins TRBV28 to TRBJ2-1; TRBD1 is a possible D gene (6 bases). This CDR3 comprises 14 residues. Per the germline V gene, CDR1 is MDHEN and CDR2 is SYDVKM. Trimming pared 5 bases from V and 7 bases from J, leaving 15 bases between. CDR3 DNA: TGTGCCAGCAGTCACAGGGTAGTAGGGAATGAGCAGTTCTTC. Its translation is CASSHRVVGNEQFF.

The chain joins TRBV19 to TRBJ2-2; no clear D gene. V lost 0 bases and J 1 base, leaving 6 bases between the germline ends. Germline CDR1 reads LNHDA; CDR2 reads SQIVND (reference sequence). The CDR3 sequence is 15 residues long. This chain's CDR3 is CASSIDYRNTGELFF. The DNA for the CDR3 is TGTGCCAGTAGTATAGACTACAGGAACACCGGGGAGCTGTTTTTT.

The chain has TRBV4-1 and TRBJ2-5; the D gene could be TRBD1 or TRBD2 (6 bases each). The CDR3 contains 16 residues. The V end was cut by 0 bases, the J end by 4 bases, with 15 bases between. Per germline, CDR1 MGHRA and CDR2 YSYEKL. CDR3 residues: CASSQEGTLAAETQYF. The CDR3 bases are TGCGCCAGCAGCCAAGAAGGGACATTAGCGGCAGAGACCCAGTACTTC.

This clonotype was seen a handful of times. V usage is TRBV27 and J usage is TRBJ2-2; a possible D gene is TRBD1 (5 bases). The V gene lost 5 bases and the J gene lost 4 bases, with 20 bases spanning the gap. Germline-derived CDR1 and CDR2 are MNHEY and SMNVEV (reference sequence). This CDR3 is built from 17 residues. In DNA form, the CDR3 reads TGTGCCAGCAGTCCTATCCCCGGAAGGGGTGGCACCGGGGAGCTGTTTTTT. Translation gives CASSPIPGRGGTGELFF.

The gene calls are TRBV2 and TRBJ2-1; TRBD2 aligns across 9 bases. Germline V gene lookup returns CDR1 SNHLY and CDR2 FYNNEI. V was pared by 7 bases and J by 6 bases, with 10 bases of the junction left unmatched. The CDR3 is 15 residues long. CDR3 amino acids: CASNPPPGLANEQFF. The CDR3 DNA is TGTGCCAGCAACCCGCCCCCGGGACTAGCCAATGAGCAGTTCTTC.

This clonotype was seen a handful of times. The rearrangement links TRBV5-4 to TRBJ2-5; D gene uncertain. Trimming took 0 bases from V and 3 from J, leaving 9 bases between them. The V gene's germline CDR1 is SGHNT and CDR2 YYREEE (reference sequence). The CDR3 runs 14 residues. CDR3 nucleotides: TGTGCCAGCAGCTTGGTGGCAGGAAAAGAGACCCAGTACTTC. This gives the protein CASSLVAGKETQYF.

This clonotype has only a few counts. The J gene is TRBJ1-6, the V gene TRBV11-2; D ambiguous. Germline CDR1 SGHAT, CDR2 FQNNGV. This CDR3 contains 13 residues. The V and J ends lost 1 base and 7 bases respectively, with 5 bases between them. Here the CDR3 DNA reads TGTGCCAGCAGCTTAGGAGTAAATTCACCCCTCCACTTT. It codes for CASSLGVNSPLHF.

In this sample, this clonotype turned up a few times. Here the CDR3 DNA reads TGTGCCAGCAGTCTCGCCGGGACAGGCCGAACTGAAGCTTTCTTT. As protein: CASSLAGTGRTEAFF. V gene TRBV28 combines with J gene TRBJ1-1; 8 nucleotides align to TRBD1. Trimming cost V 5 bases and J 5 bases; bases outside gene matches: 10. This CDR3 has 15 amino acids. The germline CDR1 and CDR2 sequences are MDHEN and SYDVKM.

This clonotype was detected many times. V is TRBV12-3 or TRBV12-4 and J is TRBJ2-7; D is perhaps TRBD2 (6 bases). V was shortened by 6 bases and J by 0 bases, with 12 bases between the two germline ends. The CDR3 has 14 residues. The CDR3 DNA follows: TGTGCCAGCAGCACCGACGGGAGCTCCTACGAGCAGTACTTC. Translation: CASSTDGSSYEQYF.

The chain combines TRBV5-1 with TRBJ1-6, with TRBD1 as a possible D gene (6 bases). This CDR3 region has 15 residues. V shed 0 bases and J shed 7 bases, with 11 bases lying between them. In germline, CDR1 is SGHRS, CDR2 YFSETQ. CDR3 protein: CASSLAWTENSPLHF. The CDR3 region has the DNA TGCGCCAGCAGCTTGGCGTGGACAGAAAATTCACCCCTCCACTTT.

This clonotype was counted between two and nine times. This chain connects TRBV11-2 to TRBJ2-2; D remains ambiguous. The CDR3 covers 16 residues. V lost 1 base and J 4 bases, leaving 13 bases between the germline ends. Germline V gene lookup returns CDR1 SGHAT and CDR2 FQNNGV. This chain's CDR3 is CASSLAPFASTGELFF. Here the CDR3 DNA reads TGTGCCAGCAGCTTAGCCCCCTTTGCGAGCACCGGGGAGCTGTTTTTT.

This clonotype has more than one count but fewer than ten. The rearrangement links TRBV15 to TRBJ1-2; no definite D call. Germline V gene data show CDR1 as LNHNV and CDR2 as YYDKDF (reference sequence). This CDR3 comprises 16 residues. The V gene lost 5 bases and the J gene lost 1 base, with 17 bases spanning the gap. CDR3 DNA: TGTGCCACCAGCCCAGAAAGGGAAAGGATTAACTATGGCTACACCTTC. It specifies CATSPERERINYGYTF.

The chain has TRBV3-1 and TRBJ2-3, with D perhaps TRBD1 (5 bases). V was cut by 1 base and J by 0 bases, with 11 bases left in between. The CDR3 is 16 amino acids. In germline, CDR1 is LGHDT, CDR2 YNNKEL (reference sequence). Here the CDR3 DNA reads TGTGCCAGCAGCCAAGGGACACCCCCTAGCACAGATACGCAGTATTTT. It is translated as CASSQGTPPSTDTQYF.

The chain uses TRBV11-2 and TRBJ2-2; D unresolved. This CDR3 is 16 amino acids long. Trimming took 1 base from V and 0 from J, leaving 9 bases between them. Germline V gene lookup returns CDR1 SGHAT and CDR2 FQNNGV. CDR3 coding DNA: TGTGCCAGCAGCTTAGTGTTCAGAACGAACACCGGGGAGCTGTTTTTT. As protein: CASSLVFRTNTGELFF.

In its sample, this clonotype was seen a few times. This rearrangement joins TRBV12-3 or TRBV12-4 to TRBJ1-6, with unresolved D. V dropped 3 bases and J dropped 8 bases, with 8 bases sitting between them. CDR3 size: 13 residues. This chain's CDR3 is CASSLGIDSPLHF. The DNA for the CDR3 is TGTGCCAGCAGTTTGGGCATTGATTCACCCCTCCACTTT.

This clonotype was seen only a few times. The chain is built from TRBV6-5 and TRBJ2-7, with D unresolved. Trimming took 8 bases from V and 3 from J, leaving 8 bases between them. In germline, CDR1 is MNHEY, CDR2 SVGAGI. The CDR3 runs to 11 residues. The CDR3 coding sequence is TGTGCCAGCGGGCAGCTCTACGAGCAGTACTTC. Its translation is CASGQLYEQYF.

This clonotype appeared a few times. An end of the junction differs from the germline gene, which may be a read error. The rearrangement links TRBV4-1 to TRBJ1-4; no firm D call. CDR1 MGHRA and CDR2 YSYEKL come from the germline V gene. The CDR3 contains 15 residues. The CDR3 protein is CASSQEEATNEKLFF. As DNA, the CDR3 is TGCGCCAGCAGCCAAGAGGAGGCAACCAATGAAAAACTGTTTTTT.

In its sample, this clonotype was seen a few times. The J gene is TRBJ1-1, the V gene TRBV29-1; the D is unclear. In germline, CDR1 is SQVTM, CDR2 ANQGSEA. The CDR3 loop spans 14 amino acids. Trimming removed 3 bases from V and 2 bases from J, with 13 bases in between. The CDR3 DNA reads TGCAGCGTTGAGGCCAGGCAGAGCAACACTGAAGCTTTCTTT. Encoded protein: CSVEARQSNTEAFF.

This clonotype turned up a few times. The chain couples TRBV2 to TRBJ2-1; 13 bases fit TRBD2. Germline CDR1 reads SNHLY; CDR2 reads FYNNEI. The V gene end was trimmed by 7 bases and the J gene end by 7 bases; junction bases not matched to a gene: 7. CDR3 size: 15 residues. CDR3 DNA: TGTGCCAGCATAGGGGGGACTAGCGGGAAAAATGAGCAGTTCTTC. This translates into CASIGGTSGKNEQFF.

The chain couples TRBV28 to TRBJ2-5; maybe TRBD1 (6 bases). The CDR3 has 14 amino acids. The ends were cut back, 3 bases at V and 0 bases at J, with 8 bases in the middle. In germline, CDR1 is MDHEN, CDR2 SYDVKM. The CDR3 nucleotides read TGTGCCAGCAGTTTTGACAGGCACCAAGAGACCCAGTACTTC. It encodes CASSFDRHQETQYF.

This clonotype was seen a few times. The gene calls are TRBV6-1 and TRBJ2-1; tentative D call: TRBD2 (6 bases). The CDR3 extends over 13 amino acids. V was trimmed by 6 bases and J by 3 bases, leaving 9 bases between them. The germline V gene encodes CDR1 MNHNS and CDR2 SASEGT. The CDR3 sequence is CASRRTIYNEQFF. Here the CDR3 DNA reads TGTGCCAGCAGGAGGACTATCTACAATGAGCAGTTCTTC.